This T cell receptor beta chain was captured in a study of tissue T cells after allogeneic stem cell transplantation. In the study overall: Where cell numbers permitted, CD3+ T cells were sorted from preserved blood and marrow.

Trimming left V 2 bases short and J 4 bases short, with 5 bases between. Germline CDR1 MDHEN, CDR2 SYDVKM. The CDR3 covers 12 residues. Using immunoSEQ multiplex PCR, the repertoire was profiled, and TCRdb retains in-frame clones only, with some absent. The table lists about 5,700 clones, 76% of them singletons. V and J are TRBV28 and TRBJ1-2; the D is unclear. Sample: blood, taken before transplantation. The receptor comes from a man aged 40 to 69 who later had graft-versus-host disease after an allogeneic stem cell transplant. CDR3 coding DNA: TGTGCCAGCAGTTTAAGGGTCTATGGCTACACCTTC. The encoded protein is CASSLRVYGYTF.